This TCR beta chain was captured in a study of blood T cell repertoires in COVID-19. Turning to the study itself: Acute-phase and convalescent COVID-19 samples originated in the United States, Italy and Spain.

Recruited during active infection, patients (from Seattle) were subsequently followed longitudinally. V shed 5 bases, J shed 10 bases, and the junction held 13 bases outside the gene matches. CDR1 is SGHTA, CDR2 FQGNSA, per germline. The CDR3 spans 16 residues. In the original processing: Estimated nucleated cell counts came from reference gene primer amplification. Clones were read by immunoSEQ multiplex PCR, and TCRdb kept only the in-frame ones, dropping some. That table furnishes V, J and clone size, whereas the DNA furnished D and trimming. Among about 350,000 clones listed, about 90% were seen once.

V and J are TRBV7-2 and TRBJ2-3; 12 nucleotides align to TRBD2. Sequencing input: peripheral blood. The TCR was taken from a woman aged 65 to 85 with COVID-19, enrolled during active disease. In nucleotides, the CDR3 is TGTGCCAGCAGCCCCCAGGGACTAGCGGGCCTATCCGCGCAGTATTTT. This translates into CASSPQGLAGLSAQYF.